What follows is one T cell receptor beta chain and its context. Its target is not known. The entirety of the isolated RNA underwent reverse transcription, so expressed TCRB transcripts were sequenced. The method was immunoSEQ multiplex PCR; TCRdb's version includes in-frame clones alone and lacks a portion of them. The sample lists about 470,000 clones; about 30% were seen once. The CDR3 loop spans 16 amino acids. V shed 1 base, J shed 0 bases, and the junction held 3 bases outside the gene matches. In germline, CDR1 is GTSNPN, CDR2 SVGIG (reference sequence). This record comes from a study of beta chain features in type 1 diabetes. In the study overall: The patient and healthy donor groups were comparable for age, gender and cell yields. Sorted cells, 90 million to 130 million in number, were examined across all samples. Points from the study as a whole: The similarity of naive, central memory and Treg TCRB repertoires appeared greater among patients than among healthy donors.

Sequencing was carried out using naive CD4+ T cells from blood. J is TRBJ2-2 and V is TRBV30, with 9 bases lining up with TRBD2. The receptor comes from a man aged 18 to 30 in good health. The CDR3 nucleotides are TGTGCCTGGAGTGCCCTAGCGGGGACGAACACCGGGGAGCTGTTTTTT. This codes for CAWSALAGTNTGELFF.